Listed here is a single T cell receptor beta chain. What it binds is unknown. The PCR employed 60 Vbeta primers together with 13 Jbeta primers. TCRdb's table, derived via immunoSEQ multiplex PCR, lists solely in-frame clones and lacks some. The table has tens of thousands of clones, roughly 82% seen once. The data originate from a study of cytomegalovirus exposure and HLA in healthy donors. Study-level information: Unique TCRs from HLA-typed donors, roughly 87 million of them, were held in an early data release. Overall study results and limits: Later on, an analysis found that several of the most significant clusters appeared to be linked to common viral pathogens, which included parvovirus B19. Follow-up analysis later connected one missense variant in DCLRE1C with trimming of TCR beta V- and J-genes.

The donors, nominally healthy at sampling, likely had unrecorded immune exposures. Germline lookup yields CDR1 SGHRS and CDR2 YFSETQ. There are 15 residues in the CDR3. Trimming took 4 bases from V and 5 from J; bases not matched to a gene: 10. The source material was PBMCs. This receptor was identified in a man aged 65 to 79 in good health and CMV-seropositive. The chain links TRBV5-1 to TRBJ2-5; TRBD2 agrees at 8 bases. CDR3: CASSGGLGGMETQYF. CDR3 coding DNA: TGCGCCAGCAGCGGGGGACTAGGGGGGATGGAGACCCAGTACTTC.